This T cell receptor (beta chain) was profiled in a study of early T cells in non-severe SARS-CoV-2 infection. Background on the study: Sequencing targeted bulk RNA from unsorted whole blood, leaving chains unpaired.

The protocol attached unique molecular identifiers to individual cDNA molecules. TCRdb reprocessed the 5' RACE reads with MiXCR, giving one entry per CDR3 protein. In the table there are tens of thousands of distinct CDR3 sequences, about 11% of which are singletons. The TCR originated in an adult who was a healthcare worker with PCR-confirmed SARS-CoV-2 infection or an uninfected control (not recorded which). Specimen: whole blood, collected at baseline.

The CDR3 coding sequence is TGTGCCAGCAGTTACTCCGGGACAGCCTCTGGGGCCAACGTCCTGACTTTC. This encodes CASSYSGTASGANVLTF. The J gene is TRBJ2-6, the V gene TRBV6-6; 7 positions agree with TRBD1. The CDR3 runs to 17 residues. The germline V gene encodes CDR1 MNHNY and CDR2 SVGAGI (reference sequence). V gave up 0 bases and J gave up 0 bases; unmatched junction bases: 2.